This entry is about one TCR beta chain. MiXCR, run by TCRdb on the RT-PCR reads, gives a single entry per CDR3 protein. The sample has 650,000 to 800,000 distinct CDR3 sequences, 14% seen once; the top ten hold 3.6%. Between the trimmed V and J ends, which lost 1 base and 6 bases, there was a span of 6 bases. The CDR3 has 13 amino acids. CDR1 and CDR2 from the germline V gene are SGHTA and FQGTGA. The origin of this receptor is a female donor in good health, serving as a healthy control. Source material: memory CD4+ T cells from blood. The rearrangement uses TRBV7-3 and TRBJ2-2, with D unclear. This chain's CDR3 is CASSLSKSGELFF. CDR3 nucleotides: TGTGCCAGCAGCTTAAGTAAATCCGGGGAGCTGTTTTTT.